The rows below give T cell receptor beta chains drawn from one sample of a study of CD8 T cells in ankylosing spondylitis. TCRdb reanalysed the 5' RACE reads using MiXCR and keeps one entry per CDR3 protein. This table holds about 240,000 distinct CDR3 sequences, around 9.2% found once. The sample consisted of blood, either unsorted or a sorted T cell fraction (not recorded which). The receptors shown here come from a male donor with ankylosing spondylitis or in good health (not recorded which). Each CDR3 is given with its conserved first and last residue. A D gene is named only where the DNA matches it firmly. Clone sizes are given selectively: once, few, many, or a class where the clone is expanded.

v_call	d_call	j_call	clone_size	cdr3_nt	cdr3_aa
TRBV5-5	-	TRBJ1-6	many	TGTGCCAGCAGCTTGACGGGGGACTCACCCCTCCACTTT	CASSLTGDSPLHF
TRBV7-7	-	TRBJ2-7	many	TGTGCTAGCAGCTTAGACCCGGATTCCTACGAGCAGTACTTC	CASSLDPDSYEQYF
TRBV5-1	-	TRBJ2-1	-	TGCGCCAGCAGCTTGGATCAGGATGAGCAGTTCTTC	CASSLDQDEQFF
TRBV7-3	-	TRBJ2-1	-	TGTGCCAGCAGCCCTTCTCCCCGGGGGTCGGGGAGGAGTGAGCAGTTCTTC	CASSPSPRGSGRSEQFF
TRBV20-1	-	TRBJ1-2	many	TGCAGTGCTAGAGGACAGAGGGGCTACACCTTC	CSARGQRGYTF
TRBV7-2	TRBD2	TRBJ2-3	-	TGTGCCAGCAGCTTAGAGGCTAGCGGGGGAAGAGATACGCAGTATTTT	CASSLEASGGRDTQYF
TRBV30	-	TRBJ2-1	many	TGTGCCTGGAGTGTACCGGGTAATGAGCAGTTCTTC	CAWSVPGNEQFF
TRBV2	-	TRBJ2-3	many	TGTGCCAGCGCCCGGGACTTCACAGATACGCAGTATTTT	CASARDFTDTQYF
TRBV21-1	-	TRBJ2-2	many	TGTGCCAGCAGCAAGCCCCCCAGGCCTAACACCGGGGAGCTGTTTTTT	CASSKPPRPNTGELFF
TRBV5-1	-	TRBJ1-5	many	TGCGCCAGCAGCTTTGGGGGGCTTGGGCAGCCCCAGCATTTT	CASSFGGLGQPQHF
TRBV5-1	-	TRBJ1-6	many	TGCGCCAGCAGCCAAAACCCTCGGGACGGAAATAATTCACCCCTCCACTTT	CASSQNPRDGNNSPLHF
TRBV29-1	-	TRBJ2-7	many	TGCAGCGTTGAAGAAGGAACGGGTGAAAGGTCTGGATACGAGCAGTACTTC	CSVEEGTGERSGYEQYF
TRBV7-2	-	TRBJ2-7	-	TGTGCCAGCAGCTTGAGTACAATTTACGAGCAGTACTTC	CASSLSTIYEQYF
TRBV5-1	-	TRBJ2-7	many	TGCGCCAGCAGCTTGGGGATCTACGAGCAGTACTTC	CASSLGIYEQYF
TRBV27	TRBD2	TRBJ2-1	many	TGTGCCAGCAGCCCCAGGACTAGCGGGGCCCCCTACAATGAGCAGTTCTTC	CASSPRTSGAPYNEQFF
TRBV12-3/TRBV12-4	-	TRBJ2-1	many	TGTGCCAGCAGTTCCGGGGAGAAGGACAATGAGCAGTTCTTC	CASSSGEKDNEQFF
TRBV12-3/TRBV12-4	-	TRBJ2-7	many	TGTGCCAGCAGTCCGGGACCCCTCTACGAGCAGTACTTC	CASSPGPLYEQYF
TRBV7-3	TRBD2	TRBJ2-3	-	TGTGCCAGCAGCTTACGGCCCCCGACTAGCGGGGCCAGCACAGATACGCAGTATTTT	CASSLRPPTSGASTDTQYF
TRBV5-1	-	TRBJ2-1	many	TGCGCCAGCAGCTTGCAGGGCTCAGGGAATGAGCAGTTCTTC	CASSLQGSGNEQFF
TRBV5-1	TRBD2	TRBJ2-1	many	TGCGCCAGCAGCTTTAGCGGGGCCCCTCCTGAGCAGTTCTTC	CASSFSGAPPEQFF
TRBV5-1	TRBD1	TRBJ2-2	many	TGCGCCAGCATCTCAACCGACAGGGGCCAGAACACCGGGGAGCTGTTTTTT	CASISTDRGQNTGELFF
TRBV7-8	TRBD2	TRBJ2-1	-	TGTGCCAGCAGCTTAGGGCTAGCGGGAGATGTGATCGACAATGAGCAGTTCTTC	CASSLGLAGDVIDNEQFF
TRBV20-1	-	TRBJ2-6	-	TGCAGTGCTACCTCAGGTTCTGGGGCCAACGTCCTGACTTTC	CSATSGSGANVLTF
TRBV30	TRBD1	TRBJ2-4	-	TGTGCCTGGCCTCGTTACAACAGGGGCTCCTTCATACTAGCCAAAAACATTCAGTACTTC	CAWPRYNRGSFILAKNIQYF
TRBV5-4	-	TRBJ1-1	-	TGTGCCAGCAGCCCCGGAGGGGGGGCCAGGAACACTGAAGCTTTCTTT	CASSPGGGARNTEAFF
TRBV4-1	TRBD2	TRBJ2-1	many	TGCGCCAGCAGCCTTAGCGGGAGCTACTACAATGAGCAGTTCTTC	CASSLSGSYYNEQFF
TRBV30	-	TRBJ2-1	many	TGTGCCTGGAGTGTACCGGGGGTCCATGAGCAGTTCTTC	CAWSVPGVHEQFF
TRBV30	TRBD1	TRBJ1-2	-	TGTGCCTGGTCCACCGGGACAGGTGTCTATGGCTACACCTTC	CAWSTGTGVYGYTF
TRBV20-1	-	TRBJ2-3	many	TGCAGCGGGGGACCTAGCACAGATACGCAGTATTTT	CSGGPSTDTQYF
TRBV21-1	-	TRBJ2-7	-	TGTGCCAGCAGCTCCAAGCCACAGGGGGCGTCGCACGAGCAGTACTTC	CASSSKPQGASHEQYF
TRBV20-1	-	TRBJ1-5	-	TGCAGTGCTAGAGATCAGGGAGGGACCAATCAGCCCCAGCATTTT	CSARDQGGTNQPQHF
TRBV6-2/TRBV6-3	-	TRBJ2-1	few	TGTGCCAGCAGTTACTCGAGTGGGGGCGGTGAGCAGTTCTTC	CASSYSSGGGEQFF
TRBV30	TRBD1	TRBJ1-2	many	TGTGCCTGGGGAGCCGGGACAGGGGATGGCTACACCTTC	CAWGAGTGDGYTF
TRBV5-1	TRBD2	TRBJ2-7	-	TGCGCCAGCAGTTTGGACGGGCTAGCGGATTACGAGCAGTACTTC	CASSLDGLADYEQYF
TRBV29-1	-	TRBJ1-1	many	TGCAGCGTTGAAAAGGGGGATGAAGCTTTCTTT	CSVEKGDEAFF
TRBV20-1	TRBD2	TRBJ2-1	many	TGCAGTGCTGCTGTGCGGGAGGGCTCCTACAATGAGCAGTTCTTC	CSAAVREGSYNEQFF
TRBV7-9	TRBD1	TRBJ1-5	many	TGTGCCAGCAGCACCTGGACAGGGCGGGCAAATCAGCCCCAGCATTTT	CASSTWTGRANQPQHF
TRBV7-2	-	TRBJ2-3	many	TGTGCCAGCAGCCCCCGGGACGGCCGGACGTTAGATACGCAGTATTTT	CASSPRDGRTLDTQYF
TRBV12-3/TRBV12-4	TRBD1	TRBJ1-1	few	TGTGCCAGCAGTCCAAAAGGACAGGGTTGGTCCACTGAAGCTTTCTTT	CASSPKGQGWSTEAFF
TRBV20-1	TRBD1	TRBJ2-2	-	TGCAGTGCTAGAGGCCCGGGACAGGGGGGGGAGCTGTTTTTT	CSARGPGQGGELFF
TRBV4-3	TRBD1	TRBJ2-6	many	TGCGCCAGCAGCCTCCGGGACAGTAGCTCTGGGGCCAACGTCCTGACTTTC	CASSLRDSSSGANVLTF
TRBV20-1	TRBD2	TRBJ2-1	many	TGCAGTGCTGGCCTAGCGGGAAATCTGAATGAGCAGTTCTTC	CSAGLAGNLNEQFF
TRBV12-3/TRBV12-4	TRBD1	TRBJ1-1	many	TGTGCCAGCAGCTGGACAGGGGGCACTGAAGCTTTCTTT	CASSWTGGTEAFF
TRBV4-3	-	TRBJ2-1	-	TGCGCCAGCAGCCAAACGAGTAGACCCTACAATGAGCAGTTCTTC	CASSQTSRPYNEQFF
TRBV6-5	-	TRBJ1-1	few	TGTGCCAGCAGTTGGGGCAGGGTGAACACTGAAGCTTTCTTT	CASSWGRVNTEAFF
TRBV4-2	-	TRBJ1-4	-	TGTGCCAGCAGCCAAGTTTATTGGGACTGGGATGGAAAACTGTTTTTT	CASSQVYWDWDGKLFF
TRBV7-6	-	TRBJ1-4	-	TGTGCCAGCAGCTTAGTTGCGGACTCTGGGGGGAAACTGTTTTTT	CASSLVADSGGKLFF
TRBV19	-	TRBJ2-6	-	TGTGCCAGTAGTATAGGGGGCCGGGGGGCCAACGTCCTGACTTTC	CASSIGGRGANVLTF
TRBV20-1	-	TRBJ1-4	many	TGCAGTGCTAGACGCCCTAATGAAAAACTGTTTTTT	CSARRPNEKLFF
TRBV7-2	-	TRBJ1-5	many	TGTGCCAGCAGCTTAGGGCCCTCGGCCCCGTGGCCCCAGCATTTT	CASSLGPSAPWPQHF
TRBV19	TRBD2	TRBJ2-1	few	TGTGCCAGTAGTGTCGTCCCGGGACTAGCGGGGGGAAATGAGCAGTTCTTC	CASSVVPGLAGGNEQFF
TRBV6-1	-	TRBJ1-2	many	TGTGCCAGCAGTCCGTTGGGGGGGGCGGCTAACTATGGCTACACCTTC	CASSPLGGAANYGYTF
TRBV9	-	TRBJ2-7	many	TGTGCCAGCAGCGTAGCGGCTAGCGCTACTCTCGGCGAGCAGTACTTC	CASSVAASATLGEQYF
TRBV6-4	TRBD2	TRBJ2-1	many	TGTGCCAGCAGTCCCCGGTCGACTAGCGGGGGGGGCAATGAGCAGTTCTTC	CASSPRSTSGGGNEQFF
TRBV6-2/TRBV6-3	-	TRBJ2-1	many	TGTGCCAGCAGTCAGGGACTCGCCACCTACAATGAGCAGTTCTTC	CASSQGLATYNEQFF